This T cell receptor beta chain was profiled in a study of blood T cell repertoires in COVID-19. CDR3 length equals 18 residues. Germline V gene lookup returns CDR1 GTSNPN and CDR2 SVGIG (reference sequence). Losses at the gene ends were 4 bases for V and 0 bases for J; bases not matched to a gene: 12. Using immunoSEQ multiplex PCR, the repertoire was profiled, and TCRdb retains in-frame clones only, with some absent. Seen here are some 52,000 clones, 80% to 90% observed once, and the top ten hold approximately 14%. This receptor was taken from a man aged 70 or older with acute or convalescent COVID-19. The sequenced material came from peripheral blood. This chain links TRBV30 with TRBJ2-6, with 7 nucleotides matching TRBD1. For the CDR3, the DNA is TGTGCCTGGATCCCCCCGACAGGGTGGAGCTCTGGGGCCAACGTCCTGACTTTC. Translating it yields CAWIPPTGWSSGANVLTF.